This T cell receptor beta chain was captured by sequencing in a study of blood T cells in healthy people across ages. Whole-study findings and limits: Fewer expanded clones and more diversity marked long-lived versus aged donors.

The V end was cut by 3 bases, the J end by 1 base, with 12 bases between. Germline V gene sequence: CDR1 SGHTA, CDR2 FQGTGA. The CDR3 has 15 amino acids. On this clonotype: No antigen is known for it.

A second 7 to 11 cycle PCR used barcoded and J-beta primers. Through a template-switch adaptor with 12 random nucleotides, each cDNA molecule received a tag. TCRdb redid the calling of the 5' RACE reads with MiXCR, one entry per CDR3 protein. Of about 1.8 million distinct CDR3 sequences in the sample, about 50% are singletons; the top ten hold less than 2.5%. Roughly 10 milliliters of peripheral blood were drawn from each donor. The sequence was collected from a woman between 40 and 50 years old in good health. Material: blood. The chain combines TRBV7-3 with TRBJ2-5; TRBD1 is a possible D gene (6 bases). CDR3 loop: CASSLGALSQETQYF. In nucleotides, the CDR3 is TGTGCCAGCAGCTTGGGGGCCTTGTCCCAAGAGACCCAGTACTTC.